Listed here is a single T cell receptor (beta chain). TCRdb's copy holds only in-frame clones and misses some; the assay was immunoSEQ multiplex PCR. The sample holds about 83,000 clones, 85% to 95% seen once. These data belong to a study of human versus mouse CDR3 diversity and MHC coevolution. The V segment lost 0 bases and the J segment 5 bases; nucleotides outside the gene matches: 4. CDR1 and CDR2 (germline): SGHRS, YFSETQ. CDR3 length: 15 residues. This sequence joins TRBV5-1 and TRBJ1-1; TRBD1 agrees at 10 bases. The sequence derives from a person aged 30-69 years in good health. The sample comprised naive CD4+ T cells from blood. Specified subset: CD45RO-negative CD62L-positive naive CD4 T cells. CDR3 protein: CASSLAGQGKTEAFF. The CDR3 DNA sequence: TGCGCCAGCAGCTTGGCGGGACAGGGGAAGACTGAAGCTTTCTTT.